The 3 T cell receptor beta chains below come from one sample, sequenced in a study of T cell responses to AZD1222 COVID-19 vaccine. Assay used: immunoSEQ multiplex PCR; TCRdb lists only in-frame clones, some missing. The sample records 70,000 to 90,000 clones, approximately 85% being singletons. The sample in question was peripheral blood, obtained 28 days after the second AZD1222 dose. The source is an adult who received the AZD1222 COVID-19 vaccine.

The chain joins TRBV5-4 to TRBJ1-5; D possibly corresponds to TRBD1 (5 bases). The CDR3 runs 14 residues. Germline CDR1 reads SGHNT; CDR2 reads YYREEE (reference sequence). V lost 4 bases and J 4 bases, leaving 12 bases between the germline ends. CDR3 residues: CASSRDGGNQPQHF. The CDR3 DNA reads as TGTGCCAGCAGCAGGGACGGGGGGAATCAGCCCCAGCATTTT.

The gene calls are TRBV4-2 and TRBJ1-1; D might be TRBD1 (5 bases). The V end was cut by 4 bases, the J end by 7 bases, with 10 bases between. Germline V gene data show CDR1 as LGHNA and CDR2 as YNFKEQ. The CDR3 loop spans 12 amino acids. CDR3 protein: CASSRARDEAFF. CDR3 DNA sequence: TGTGCCAGCAGCCGAGCCAGGGATGAAGCTTTCTTT.

This clone was recorded only once. The V call is TRBV7-2, the J call TRBJ2-2, with D possibly TRBD2 on 5 matching bases. CDR1 and CDR2 from the germline V gene are SGHTA and FQGNSA. This CDR3 contains 15 residues. The V end was cut by 0 bases, the J end by 5 bases, with 10 bases between. The CDR3 DNA reads TGTGCCAGCAGCTTAGCCTTAGCGAGAACCGGGGAGCTGTTTTTT. Translation: CASSLALARTGELFF. Together with reference TRBV7-2 and TRBJ2-2, the CDR3 gives the full variable domain: GAGVSQSPSNKVTEKGKDVELRCDPISGHTALYWYRQSLGQGLEFLIYFQGNSAPDKSGLPSDRFSAERTGGSVSTLTIQRTQQEDSAVYLCASSLALARTGELFFGEGSRLTVL.